These 22 T cell receptor beta chains share one sample of origin, sequenced in a study of cytomegalovirus exposure and HLA in healthy donors. Sequencing was performed with immunoSEQ multiplex PCR; in TCRdb, only in-frame clones are kept and a portion is missing. Altogether 90,000 to 130,000 clones are present, around nine tenths being singletons, with the ten largest covering around 2%. The sequencing input was PBMCs. These receptors came from a woman younger than 30 in good health and CMV-seronegative.

The chain links TRBV5-1 to TRBJ1-1; D might be TRBD1 (6 bases). Trimming removed 5 bases at V and 1 base at J, with 9 bases between. Germline V CDR1 and CDR2: SGHRS, YFSETQ. The CDR3 spans 13 residues. CDR3 residues: CASRDSWNTEAFF. The CDR3 DNA reads TGCGCCAGCAGGGACAGTTGGAACACTGAAGCTTTCTTT.

V is TRBV15 and J is TRBJ2-7; 8 bases fit TRBD2. With V trimmed by 5 bases and J by 5 bases, 11 bases remained unmatched. From germline, CDR1 is LNHNV and CDR2 YYDKDF (reference sequence). CDR3 size: 15 residues. CDR3 coding DNA: TGTGCCACCAGCGGCAGGAGCGGGAGCGCCAACGAGCAGTACTTC. Translating it yields CATSGRSGSANEQYF.

The chain recombines TRBV7-3 with TRBJ1-1; D uncertain. The CDR3 has 13 amino acids. With 2 bases removed from V and 3 bases from J, the gap between germline ends came to 7 bases. CDR1 and CDR2 (germline): SGHTA, FQGTGA. Here the CDR3 reads CASSLGLDTEAFF. CDR3 sequence (DNA): TGTGCCAGCAGCTTAGGGCTCGACACTGAAGCTTTCTTT.

The gene calls are TRBV30 and TRBJ1-2, with D possibly being TRBD1 (5 bases). V shed 5 bases and J shed 3 bases, with 19 bases lying between them. The CDR3 is made up of 15 amino acids. Germline V CDR1 and CDR2: GTSNPN, SVGIG (reference sequence). The CDR3 DNA reads TGTGCCTGGTTTCCAGGGAGGGTCGCGGACTATGGCTACACCTTC. Translating it yields CAWFPGRVADYGYTF.

The V and J genes are TRBV11-3 and TRBJ1-5; D is uncertain. Looked up from germline, CDR1 is SGHNT and CDR2 is YENEEA. The germline V and J ends were trimmed by 0 bases and 0 bases, with 9 bases remaining between them. The CDR3 covers 16 residues. CDR3 DNA: TGTGCCAGCAGCTTAGATCTTACACCTAGCAATCAGCCCCAGCATTTT. Translation: CASSLDLTPSNQPQHF.

This sequence joins TRBV15 and TRBJ1-1; 7 nucleotides agree with TRBD1. CDR3 length: 15 amino acids. Losses at the gene ends were 1 base for V and 1 base for J; bases not matched to a gene: 3. CDR1 is LNHNV and CDR2 is YYDKDF in the germline V gene (reference sequence). As DNA, the CDR3 is TGTGCCACCAGCAGAGGACAGGGTGGGAACACTGAAGCTTTCTTT. It yields the protein CATSRGQGGNTEAFF. The full variable domain, completed using reference TRBV15 and TRBJ1-1, is DAMVIQNPRYQVTQFGKPVTLSCSQTLNHNVMYWYQQKSSQAPKLLFHYYDKDFNNEADTPDNFQSRRPNTSFCFLDIRSPGLGDTAMYLCATSRGQGGNTEAFFGQGTRLTVV.

The chain combines TRBV4-3 with TRBJ2-1, with D tentatively TRBD2 (5 bases). Germline loops: CDR1 LGHNA, CDR2 YSLEER. V lost 0 bases, J lost 8 bases, and 14 bases lay in between. The CDR3 runs 15 residues. This chain's CDR3 is CASSQDRAAEDEQFF. The CDR3 coding sequence is TGCGCCAGCAGCCAAGACCGGGCCGCGGAGGATGAGCAGTTCTTC.

The V call is TRBV28, the J call TRBJ2-2; possibly TRBD2 for D (5 bases). The CDR3 is 15 amino acids. Trimming took 5 bases from V and 8 from J, leaving 18 bases between them. Germline CDR1 is MDHEN and CDR2 is SYDVKM. This chain's CDR3 is CASSPPAPRGGELFF. CDR3 DNA sequence: TGTGCCAGCAGTCCCCCCGCTCCGAGAGGGGGGGAGCTGTTTTTT.

V and J are TRBV19 and TRBJ1-1, with 7 bases aligning to TRBD1. The CDR3 totals 13 residues. V shed 4 bases and J 5 bases; nucleotides not matched to a gene: 4. Germline-derived CDR1 and CDR2 are LNHDA and SQIVND (reference sequence). CDR3 DNA: TGTGCCAGTAGTAGTACAGGGGCTACTGAAGCTTTCTTT. It encodes CASSSTGATEAFF.

The chain employs TRBV5-1 and TRBJ2-7, with a tentative D call TRBD1 (6 bases). The CDR3 consists of 16 residues. Trimming pared 0 bases from V and 1 base from J, leaving 14 bases between. Germline V gives CDR1 SGHRS, CDR2 YFSETQ. CDR3 residues: CASSLAQGHNSYEQYF. The CDR3 region has the DNA TGCGCCAGCAGCTTGGCGCAGGGGCATAATTCCTACGAGCAGTACTTC.

This clone was counted only a few times. J is TRBJ2-3 and V is TRBV11-3; 14 bases fit TRBD2. The CDR3 loop spans 15 amino acids. CDR1 is SGHNT, CDR2 YENEEA, per germline. The ends lost 5 bases at V and 4 bases at J; junction bases unmatched: 2. The DNA for the CDR3 is TGTGCCAGCAGCCGGACTAGCGGGGGGTCAGATACGCAGTATTTT. This codes for CASSRTSGGSDTQYF.

The chain combines TRBV4-3 with TRBJ2-3; 11 nucleotides match TRBD2. The germline V gene has CDR1 LGHNA and CDR2 YSLEER. Trimming took 3 bases from V and 4 from J; bases not matched to a gene: 6. The CDR3 is 16 amino acids. The CDR3 here is CASSQSLAGAADTQYF. The CDR3, as DNA: TGCGCCAGCAGCCAGTCACTAGCGGGAGCGGCAGATACGCAGTATTTT.

This chain links TRBV28 with TRBJ2-2; TRBD1 aligns across 8 bases. The CDR3 spans 16 residues. V was clipped by 6 bases and J by 4 bases; unmatched bases: 10. CDR1 is MDHEN and CDR2 is SYDVKM in the germline V gene. CDR3 coding DNA: TGTGCCAGCAGCAATCGACAGGGGTCGCCCACCGGGGAGCTGTTTTTT. It yields the protein CASSNRQGSPTGELFF.

The chain couples TRBV28 to TRBJ1-3, with D perhaps matching TRBD1 (5 bases). The CDR3 totals 16 residues. Germline V CDR1 and CDR2: MDHEN, SYDVKM. V was shortened by 2 bases and J by 0 bases, with 11 bases between the two germline ends. The CDR3 DNA is TGTGCCAGCAGTTTAGGAGGGGCGAGCTCTGGAAACACCATATATTTT. Amino acid sequence: CASSLGGASSGNTIYF.

This clone showed up just once. The chain employs TRBV7-2 and TRBJ2-5; D gene ambiguous. V lost 3 bases and J lost 2, with 4 bases in between. The CDR3 contains 12 residues. The V gene's germline CDR1 is SGHTA and CDR2 FQGNSA. The CDR3 here is CASSFQQETQYF. The CDR3, as DNA: TGTGCCAGCAGCTTTCAGCAAGAGACCCAGTACTTC.

The J gene is TRBJ1-2, the V gene TRBV19; D remains unclear. CDR3 length: 14 amino acids. Germline V gives CDR1 LNHDA, CDR2 SQIVND (reference sequence). V lost 3 bases, J lost 7 bases, and 15 bases lay in between. The CDR3 here is CASSIWFREGGYTF. CDR3 DNA sequence: TGTGCCAGTAGTATTTGGTTTCGGGAAGGTGGCTACACCTTC.

A single count supports this clone. V is TRBV18 and J is TRBJ2-1, with 11 nucleotides matching TRBD2. This CDR3 is 15 amino acids long. J lost 1 base, V lost 5 bases, and 1 base had no gene match. Per germline, CDR1 KGHSH and CDR2 LQKENI. The CDR3 coding sequence is TGTGCCAGCTCAGTAGCGGGAGGGTCCTACAATGAGCAGTTCTTC. This encodes CASSVAGGSYNEQFF.

The chain combines TRBV7-3 with TRBJ2-6, with D perhaps matching TRBD1 (5 bases). Germline loops: CDR1 SGHTA, CDR2 FQGTGA. This CDR3 contains 16 residues. V was shortened by 2 bases and J by 3 bases, with 11 bases between the two germline ends. The CDR3 nucleotides read TGTGCCAGCAGCTTACTAGGGGTGGGTGGGGCCAACGTCCTGACTTTC. Its translation: CASSLLGVGGANVLTF.

The genes are TRBV7-2 and TRBJ2-5; the match to TRBD2 covers 10 bases. V was clipped by 2 bases and J by 6 bases; unmatched bases: 6. CDR3 size: 15 residues. Germline values: CDR1 SGHTA, CDR2 FQGNSA. The CDR3 protein is CASSLSGGALKTQYF. CDR3 sequence (DNA): TGTGCCAGCAGCTTAAGCGGGGGGGCCTTAAAGACCCAGTACTTC.

The chain links TRBV5-8 to TRBJ1-5; 7 positions match TRBD1. CDR1 SGHTS and CDR2 YDEGEE come from the germline V gene. J lost 9 bases, V lost 4 bases, and 22 bases had no gene match. The CDR3 spans 18 residues. CDR3 in amino acids: CASSPAWGTGVSVGPQHF. In nucleotides, the CDR3 is TGTGCCAGCAGCCCCGCTTGGGGCACAGGGGTATCCGTTGGGCCCCAGCATTTT.

The chain recombines TRBV6-1 with TRBJ1-6; the D is unclear. Deletions cut 10 bases from V and 9 bases from J, with 19 bases between. The CDR3 consists of 14 residues. The germline V gene has CDR1 MNHNS and CDR2 SASEGT. CDR3 DNA sequence: TGTGCCACCGCCCTAGGTTTTTTTAGTTCACCCCTCCACTTT. Protein product: CATALGFFSSPLHF.

In this sample, this clone turned up once. The DNA for the CDR3 is TGTGCCAGCAGCTTAGAAGGAAACCGGGGCGAGCAGTACTTC. Its translation: CASSLEGNRGEQYF. This chain links TRBV7-9 with TRBJ2-7, with TRBD2 as a possible D gene (5 bases). The ends were cut back, 1 base at V and 6 bases at J, with 13 bases in the middle. The CDR3 covers 14 residues. The germline V gene has CDR1 SEHNR and CDR2 FQNEAQ (reference sequence).